This T cell receptor beta chain originates from a study of cytomegalovirus exposure and HLA in healthy donors. Findings and limits, study-wide: Later, an analysis found that common viral pathogens appeared to be linked with several of the most significant clusters.

Looked up from germline, CDR1 is DFQATT and CDR2 is SNEGSKA (reference sequence). The germline V and J ends were trimmed by 5 bases and 8 bases, with 7 bases remaining between them. There are 10 residues in the CDR3. The study ran its PCR with 60 Vbeta and 13 Jbeta primers. TCRdb's copy holds only in-frame clones and misses some; the assay was immunoSEQ multiplex PCR. Found here are under 200,000 clones, approximately 71% of them singletons; the top ten hold around 4.3%. To note about this clone: The antigen remains undetermined.

The chain links TRBV20-1 to TRBJ2-1, with D unresolved. This TCR derives from a woman aged 18-29 years in good health and CMV-seropositive. Specimen: PBMCs. The CDR3 sequence is CSAGRDEQFF. The CDR3 DNA reads TGCAGTGCTGGCCGGGATGAGCAGTTCTTC.